A selection of T cell receptor beta chains follows, all from one sample in a study of T cell repertoires in cytomegalovirus infection. TCRdb re-called the reads through MiXCR, storing one row per CDR3 protein. The data contain roughly 350,000 distinct CDR3 sequences, approximately 30% of them seen just once; the ten biggest clones take up roughly 13%. Antigen specificity for these receptors is unknown. Specimen: cultured PBMCs, collected from culture after CMV antigen stimulation. These TCRs come from a human donor in good health (CMV status not recorded). Some clones in this sample may be carry-over from other donors' samples. Each CDR3 is given with its conserved first and last residue. D genes are given only for firm matches. Expanded clones get a size class; other rows say once, few or many, or leave the size out.

>NA|TRBV11-2|NA|TRBJ1-1
CASSSVLPGGEAFF
TGTGCCAGCAGCTCTGTTTTACCCGGGGGGGAAGCTTTCTTT
>NA|TRBV6-5|NA|TRBJ2-3
CASSYRLVSDTQYF
TGTGCCAGCAGTTACAGGCTAGTATCAGATACGCAGTATTTT
>NA|TRBV28|NA|TRBJ2-7
CASSFAPTASSSYEQYF
TGTGCCAGCAGTTTCGCGCCGACAGCCTCTTCCTCCTACGAGCAGTACTTC
>NA|TRBV4-3|NA|TRBJ1-5
CASSQGYLERNQPQHF
TGCGCCAGCAGCCAAGGGTACCTTGAGAGGAATCAGCCCCAGCATTTT
>NA|TRBV11-2|NA|TRBJ2-7
CASSLVPGGHEQYF
TGTGCCAGCAGCTTAGTTCCGGGCGGGCACGAGCAGTACTTC
>TRBD1|TRBV7-2|NA|TRBJ2-1
CASRYTGTVINEQFF
TGTGCCAGCAGGTACACCGGGACAGTAATAAATGAGCAGTTCTTC
>TRBD2|TRBV7-2|few|TRBJ2-5
CASSGRLAGGGETQYF
TGTGCCAGCAGCGGACGACTAGCGGGAGGAGGGGAGACCCAGTACTTC
>NA|TRBV3-1|many|TRBJ1-3
CASSQWRLSGNTIYF
TGTGCCAGCAGCCAATGGAGGCTCTCTGGAAACACCATATATTTT
>TRBD2|TRBV7-3|NA|TRBJ2-1
CASSVRLAGEYNEQFF
TGTGCCAGCAGCGTCCGACTAGCGGGTGAATACAATGAGCAGTTCTTC
>NA|TRBV7-2|few|TRBJ2-3
CASSLGLSGGRTDTQYF
TGTGCCAGCAGCTTGGGACTCAGCGGAGGACGCACAGATACGCAGTATTTT
>NA|TRBV6-2/TRBV6-3|NA|TRBJ2-2
CASSRRREVGELFF
TGTGCCAGCAGCAGGAGGCGCGAGGTTGGGGAGCTGTTTTTT
>NA|TRBV12-3/TRBV12-4|many|TRBJ2-6
CASSWKGGANVLTF
TGTGCCAGCAGTTGGAAGGGTGGGGCCAACGTCCTGACTTTC
>TRBD2|TRBV7-2|few|TRBJ2-3
CAIARGGTDTQYF
TGTGCCATAGCTCGGGGAGGGACAGATACGCAGTATTTT
>TRBD2|TRBV6-2/TRBV6-3|NA|TRBJ2-7
CASSYLPFTSDTYEQYF
TGTGCCAGCAGTTACCTCCCCTTCACTAGCGACACCTACGAGCAGTACTTC
>NA|TRBV29-1|NA|TRBJ2-3
CSVEDPLDGTQYF
TGCAGCGTTGAAGATCCCTTGGACGGTACGCAGTATTTT
>TRBD2|TRBV7-2|many|TRBJ2-1
CASSLPRTSGRTMSSYNEQFF
TGTGCCAGCAGCTTACCCCGGACTAGCGGGAGGACGATGAGCTCCTACAATGAGCAGTTCTTC
>TRBD1|TRBV7-2|NA|TRBJ1-2
CASSSWTGGGYGYTF
TGTGCCAGCAGCTCTTGGACAGGGGGGGGATATGGCTACACCTTC
>NA|TRBV6-5|NA|TRBJ1-4
CASSPSLGEKLFF
TGTGCCAGCAGTCCCTCGCTCGGTGAAAAACTGTTTTTT
>TRBD2|TRBV4-1|few|TRBJ2-7
CASSHSGGSSYEQYF
TGCGCCAGCAGCCACAGCGGGGGGAGCTCCTACGAGCAGTACTTC
>NA|TRBV15|NA|TRBJ2-7
CATHGADEQRASGEQYF
TGTGCCACTCACGGGGCTGACGAACAGAGGGCCTCCGGCGAGCAGTACTTC
>NA|TRBV11-2|few|TRBJ2-7
CASSLAGVFYEQYF
TGTGCCAGCAGCTTAGCAGGGGTCTTCTACGAGCAGTACTTC
>NA|TRBV7-9|many|TRBJ2-1
CASSFGGSYNEQFF
TGTGCCAGCAGCTTTGGAGGGTCCTACAATGAGCAGTTCTTC
>NA|TRBV7-2|NA|TRBJ2-5
CASSFNAETQYF
TGTGCCAGCAGCTTCAACGCCGAGACCCAGTACTTC
>NA|TRBV6-2/TRBV6-3|few|TRBJ1-1
CASRVSLVTEAFF
TGTGCCAGCAGAGTATCGTTAGTGACTGAAGCTTTCTTT
>TRBD1|TRBV4-1|NA|TRBJ2-1
CASSRGQGGTYNEQFF
TGCGCCAGCAGCCGAGGACAGGGGGGAACCTACAATGAGCAGTTCTTC
>TRBD1|TRBV12-3/TRBV12-4|NA|TRBJ2-3
CATSGTGGSTDTQYF
TGTGCCACCTCCGGGACAGGTGGTAGCACAGATACGCAGTATTTT
>NA|TRBV19|NA|TRBJ1-1
CASRKENMNTEAFF
TGTGCCAGTAGGAAGGAGAATATGAACACTGAAGCTTTCTTT
>TRBD2|TRBV19|NA|TRBJ2-5
CASSIALADLQETQYF
TGTGCCAGTAGTATCGCGCTAGCGGACCTCCAAGAGACCCAGTACTTC
>NA|TRBV5-4|NA|TRBJ2-7
CASSSTGVSPYEQYF
TGTGCCAGCAGCTCCACCGGGGTCTCCCCCTACGAGCAGTACTTC
>NA|TRBV11-2|NA|TRBJ2-1
CASSRGTTERQFF
TGTGCCAGCAGCCGAGGGACGACAGAGAGGCAGTTCTTC
>NA|TRBV7-9|few|TRBJ1-1
CASSSLTWGPNTEAFF
TGTGCCAGCAGCTCACTAACATGGGGGCCGAACACTGAAGCTTTCTTT
>NA|TRBV20-1|NA|TRBJ1-4
CSARDSGKTNEKLFF
TGCAGTGCTAGAGATTCAGGGAAAACTAATGAAAAACTGTTTTTT
>TRBD1|TRBV7-6|NA|TRBJ2-7
CASSPLGTGTYEQYF
TGTGCCAGCAGCCCACTCGGGACAGGGACATACGAGCAGTACTTC
>TRBD1|TRBV19|NA|TRBJ2-5
CASRKTGLETQYF
TGTGCCAGTAGGAAGACAGGGTTGGAGACCCAGTACTTC
>NA|TRBV7-2|many|TRBJ1-5
CASSFYGGDSNQPQHF
TGTGCCAGCAGCTTTTATGGCGGAGATAGCAATCAGCCCCAGCATTTT
>TRBD1|TRBV28|NA|TRBJ1-2
CASSLGDRAFGYTF
TGTGCCAGCAGTTTGGGGGACAGGGCATTTGGCTACACCTTC
>TRBD1|TRBV7-2|many|TRBJ1-1
CASSFGQGLNEAFF
TGTGCCAGCAGCTTTGGACAGGGATTAAATGAAGCTTTCTTT
>NA|TRBV9|NA|TRBJ1-2
CASSVLGYGYTF
TGTGCCAGCAGCGTATTGGGATATGGCTACACCTTC
>TRBD2|TRBV24-1|NA|TRBJ2-1
CATRSGSSNEQFF
TGTGCCACCAGAAGCGGGAGTAGCAATGAGCAGTTCTTC
>TRBD2|TRBV11-2|NA|TRBJ2-5
CASRWSREGRQTQYF
TGTGCCAGCAGGTGGAGCCGGGAGGGCCGACAGACCCAGTACTTC
>NA|TRBV4-3|NA|TRBJ2-1
CASSQDWQAGFPSYNEQFF
TGCGCCAGCAGCCAAGATTGGCAGGCAGGGTTTCCTTCCTACAATGAGCAGTTCTTC
>TRBD2|TRBV12-5|NA|TRBJ2-1
CASGLESLAGDHNEQFF
TGTGCTAGTGGTTTAGAATCACTAGCGGGGGATCACAATGAGCAGTTCTTC
>TRBD2|TRBV12-3/TRBV12-4|many|TRBJ2-1
CASSSTVLAGPTADEQFF
TGTGCCAGCAGTTCTACCGTCCTAGCGGGGCCCACGGCCGATGAGCAGTTCTTC
>TRBD2|TRBV19|few|TRBJ2-1
CASSVSGNLYNEQFF
TGTGCCAGTAGTGTTAGCGGGAACCTTTACAATGAGCAGTTCTTC
>NA|TRBV7-3|few|TRBJ2-3
CASSSIRGPVGSDTQYF
TGTGCCAGCAGCTCCATTCGAGGGCCCGTTGGGTCAGATACGCAGTATTTT
>NA|TRBV6-2/TRBV6-3|NA|TRBJ1-6
CASSYSFWAPGSPLHF
TGTGCCAGCAGTTACTCGTTTTGGGCCCCGGGTTCACCCCTCCACTTT
>NA|TRBV27|once|TRBJ2-7
CASSVGAHSYEQYF
TGTGCCAGCAGTGTCGGGGCGCACTCCTACGAGCAGTACTTC
>TRBD2|TRBV29-1|NA|TRBJ2-1
CSVEVIAGGYNEQFF
TGCAGCGTTGAAGTAATAGCGGGAGGGTACAATGAGCAGTTCTTC
>TRBD2|TRBV12-3/TRBV12-4|many|TRBJ2-6
CASSPTSGRPDFSGANVLTF
TGTGCCAGCAGTCCTACTAGCGGGAGGCCCGACTTCTCTGGGGCCAACGTCCTGACTTTC
>TRBD1|TRBV7-3|once|TRBJ2-7
CASSLTPGTGFTYEQYF
TGTGCCAGCAGCTTAACGCCCGGGACAGGGTTTACCTACGAGCAGTACTTC
>TRBD2|TRBV29-1|NA|TRBJ2-1
CSVDPRLAGNEQFF
TGCAGCGTTGATCCCCGACTAGCGGGTAATGAGCAGTTCTTC
>NA|TRBV7-2|NA|TRBJ1-6
CASSLWNNSPLHF
TGTGCCAGCAGCTTATGGAATAATTCACCCCTCCACTTT
>NA|TRBV10-3|NA|TRBJ1-6
CAISESADSPLHF
TGTGCCATCAGTGAGTCAGCCGATTCACCCCTCCACTTT
>NA|TRBV7-2|many|TRBJ2-3
CASSRQVTDTQYF
TGTGCCAGCTCCCGACAGGTCACAGATACGCAGTATTTT
>TRBD2|TRBV12-3/TRBV12-4|NA|TRBJ2-3
CASSSTGAGTSGRISTDTQYF
TGTGCCAGCAGTTCTACAGGGGCCGGGACTAGCGGGAGAATTTCCACAGATACGCAGTATTTT
>NA|TRBV6-1|NA|TRBJ2-1
CASRDYNEQFF
TGTGCCAGCAGGGACTACAATGAGCAGTTCTTC
>NA|TRBV7-2|once|TRBJ2-1
CASSLAGYRSHNEQFF
TGTGCCAGCAGCTTAGCTGGCTACCGATCGCACAATGAGCAGTTCTTC